These 2 T cell receptor beta chains originate from one sample sequenced in a study of blood T cell repertoires in COVID-19. Here immunoSEQ multiplex PCR was the method, and the copy in TCRdb shows in-frame clones only, minus some. The sample lists roughly 240,000 clones; 70% to 85% were seen once. Sequencing input: peripheral blood. Receptor source: a woman over 75 with acute or convalescent COVID-19.

This clone was counted between two and nine times. The chain recombines TRBV28 with TRBJ1-1; a weak D match, TRBD1 (5 bases). The CDR3 is made up of 12 amino acids. CDR1 and CDR2 from the germline V gene are MDHEN and SYDVKM. V lost 6 bases, J lost 5 bases, and 10 bases lay in between. The CDR3 DNA is TGTGCCAGCAGGTCCGGGGGTACTGAAGCTTTCTTT. Translation: CASRSGGTEAFF.

The chain employs TRBV19 and TRBJ1-1, with D maybe TRBD1 (5 bases). Looked up from germline, CDR1 is LNHDA and CDR2 is SQIVND (reference sequence). There are 16 residues in the CDR3. The ends were cut back, 3 bases at V and 4 bases at J, with 18 bases in the middle. CDR3 DNA sequence: TGTGCCAGTAGTATCTCAGGTTCGGGGGTGAGCACTGAAGCTTTCTTT. It is translated as CASSISGSGVSTEAFF.